A selection of T cell receptor beta chains follows, all from one sample in a study of post-analysis software for immune sequencing data. Via MiXCR, TCRdb re-called the PCR reads, giving one row per CDR3 protein. In the table there are some 800,000 distinct CDR3 sequences, around 42% of which are singletons. Sequencing was performed on blood. Receptor source: a girl between 5 and 17 years old with multiple sclerosis. The CDR3 runs from the conserved cysteine through the conserved F or W. The order of the fields is V gene, clone size, D gene, J gene, CDR3 DNA, CDR3 protein. D genes are given only for firm matches. The size entry is marked missing in some rows and otherwise reads once, few, many or a size class.

TRBV15,-,-,TRBJ2-7,TGTGCCACCAGCAGAGATCTCCGCCTTACCTACGAGCAGTACTTC,CATSRDLRLTYEQYF
TRBV10-2,-,-,TRBJ2-7,TGCGCCAGCAGTGTCTCTGGGGGCGAATTGTCCTACGAGCAGTACTTC,CASSVSGGELSYEQYF
TRBV14,-,-,TRBJ1-5,TGTGCCAGCAGTCAAGAGATATGGAGGAGGGGGACACATCAGCCCCAGCATTTT,CASSQEIWRRGTHQPQHF
TRBV12-3/TRBV12-4,-,TRBD2,TRBJ2-7,TGTGCCAGCGGTTCCGAGCGGGAGGCCATTTACGAGCAGTACTTC,CASGSEREAIYEQYF
TRBV6-4,once,TRBD1,TRBJ1-2,TGTGCCAGCAGTCCCGGGATGACAGGGTATGGCTACACCTTC,CASSPGMTGYGYTF
TRBV11-2,-,TRBD2,TRBJ2-1,TGTGCCAGCAGCTCCCATGGGGAGGGACCAATAAATGAGCAGTTCTTC,CASSSHGEGPINEQFF
TRBV12-3/TRBV12-4,few,-,TRBJ1-5,TGTGCCAGCAGTTCCAATTATGGGGCCCATACAGGGTCCAGCAATCAGCCCCAGCATTTT,CASSSNYGAHTGSSNQPQHF
TRBV6-5,-,-,TRBJ1-4,TGTGCCAGCAGTTATTCCCCGGACAGTGCGACTAATGAAAAACTGTTTTTT,CASSYSPDSATNEKLFF
TRBV29-1,-,TRBD2,TRBJ2-1,TGCAGCGTTGTACCCTGGTCTAGCGGGAATGAGCAGTTCTTC,CSVVPWSSGNEQFF
TRBV7-9,-,-,TRBJ1-2,TGTGCCAGCAGTTCCCCTAGGGTCCCTAACTCTGGCTACACCTTC,CASSSPRVPNSGYTF
TRBV6-5,-,-,TRBJ2-5,TGTGCCAGCAGTTACTCGAATGCAGGGCCAGAGACCCAGTACTTC,CASSYSNAGPETQYF
TRBV6-5,-,-,TRBJ2-5,TGTGCCAGCAGTTACTCGCCAGGGTCTATGCGAGAGACCCAGTACTTC,CASSYSPGSMRETQYF
TRBV7-2,few,TRBD2,TRBJ2-5,TGTGCCAGCAGCATAGGACTAGCGGCCGGGAGGGGGGAGCAGTACTTC,CASSIGLAAGRGEQYF
TRBV24-1,many,-,TRBJ2-2,TGTGCCACCAGTGATTTTTCGGCTCCATGGGAGCACGGGGAGCTGTTTTTT,CATSDFSAPWEHGELFF
TRBV20-1,-,-,TRBJ2-5,TGCAGTGCTAGATCAGGGCGGTACCAAGAGACCCAGTACTTC,CSARSGRYQETQYF
TRBV15,-,-,TRBJ2-1,TGTGCCACCAGCACCTCCAATTGGCCACCTTTGGATGAGCAGTTCTTC,CATSTSNWPPLDEQFF
TRBV5-1,-,-,TRBJ2-6,TGCGCCAGCAGCGGGGACACCATCTCTGGGGCCAACGTCCTGACTTTC,CASSGDTISGANVLTF
TRBV6-6,-,TRBD2,TRBJ2-7,TGTGCCACCGCGGGGGAGACCCACTCCTACGAGCAGTACTTC,CATAGETHSYEQYF
TRBV6-5,few,-,TRBJ1-1,TGTGCCAGCAGTTACGTTAGGGAGGTTTTCTTT,CASSYVREVFF
TRBV29-1,few,-,TRBJ2-5,TGCAGCGTTGACAGTCAAGAGACCCAGTACTTC,CSVDSQETQYF
TRBV27,-,-,TRBJ2-2,TGTGCCAGCAGTGCCTCCGGCTCCGGGGAGCTGTTTTTT,CASSASGSGELFF
TRBV6-5,few,-,TRBJ2-1,TGTGCCAGCAGTTACTATTTGGGGTTGGAAGGAAATGAGCAGTTCTTC,CASSYYLGLEGNEQFF
TRBV4-1,few,-,TRBJ2-1,TGCGCCAGCAGCCACGAAGCCCCCCCAGCGGCCAATGAGCAGTTCTTC,CASSHEAPPAANEQFF
TRBV7-9,-,TRBD2,TRBJ2-1,TGTGCCAGCAGCTTTTCGGGCGGGAGCGGCTACAATGAGCAGTTCTTC,CASSFSGGSGYNEQFF
TRBV12-5,-,-,TRBJ2-5,TGTGCTAGTGGTTTGGCCCACAGGGAGGACGAGCACTACTTC,CASGLAHREDEHYF
TRBV29-1,few,-,TRBJ2-7,TGCAGCGGCGGGGACACCTACGAGCAGTACTTC,CSGGDTYEQYF
TRBV28,-,TRBD1,TRBJ1-5,TGTGCCAGCAGCTTCTTAAGGGGGCAGGTCAATCAGCCCCAGCATTTT,CASSFLRGQVNQPQHF
TRBV7-8,many,-,TRBJ2-7,TGTGCCAGCAGCTTAGGTCGCGGCTACGAGCAGTACTTC,CASSLGRGYEQYF
TRBV6-2/TRBV6-3,-,-,TRBJ2-5,TGTGCCAGCAGCGGACCACGTAAAGAGACCCAGTACTTC,CASSGPRKETQYF
TRBV19,-,TRBD2,TRBJ2-7,TGTGCCAGTAGACCCCTCGGCGGGAGTGACGAGCAGTACTTC,CASRPLGGSDEQYF
TRBV27,few,TRBD2,TRBJ2-3,TGTGCCAGCAGCCGCTCAAGCGGGAGGGGCGGCACAGATACGCAGTATTTT,CASSRSSGRGGTDTQYF
TRBV20-1,-,-,TRBJ2-7,TGCAGTGCCCCGCAGCGGGACATGGCCGAGCAGTACTTC,CSAPQRDMAEQYF
TRBV20-1,-,TRBD2,TRBJ2-7,TGCAGTGCTAGAGCCATGACTAGCGGGAGCTACGAGCAGTACTTC,CSARAMTSGSYEQYF
TRBV7-2,-,TRBD1,TRBJ2-5,TGTGCCAGCAGCTCCCGGGACAGGCACCAAGAGACCCAGTACTTC,CASSSRDRHQETQYF
TRBV20-1,-,-,TRBJ1-2,TGCAGTGCTCTACAGGGAGGGGCCGACTATGGCTACACCTTC,CSALQGGADYGYTF
TRBV12-3/TRBV12-4,-,TRBD2,TRBJ2-3,TGTGCCAGCAGTCAGGGACTAGGGACTCCGTATTTT,CASSQGLGTPYF
TRBV5-1,few,-,TRBJ2-1,TGCGCCAGCAGCTTGGAGATGTTAGGCCAGGCACCCGACTCCTACAATGAGCAGTTCTTC,CASSLEMLGQAPDSYNEQFF
TRBV9,-,TRBD1,TRBJ2-5,TGTGCCAGCAGCGCTCCCTCGGGACAGGCGGGAGAGACCCAGTACTTC,CASSAPSGQAGETQYF
TRBV29-1,-,-,TRBJ1-6,TGCAGCGTTCGGGCAGGGGCCTCTAATTCACCCCTCCACTTT,CSVRAGASNSPLHF